This TCR beta chain was obtained from a study of identical twins. Only a few counts were recorded for this clonotype. Its specificity is not known. Broader study findings: Whereas memory repertoires showed no such difference, abundant cord blood beta clonotypes carried fewer insertions.

TCRdb ran MiXCR on the 5' RACE reads and lists one entry per CDR3 protein. The data hold some 760,000 distinct CDR3 sequences, with 18% observed a single time. These data also formed part of another study, on T cells expressing NK-cell markers.

The sequenced sample consisted of PBMCs. The sequence came from a young woman in good health.

The CDR3 DNA follows: TGTGCCAGCAGCCGGCAACAGGGGCAGTTGCAGCCCCAGCATTTT. Translation gives CASSRQQGQLQPQHF. This chain uses TRBV7-2 with TRBJ1-5; TRBD1 matches 7 bases. The J segment lost 7 bases and the V segment lost 5 bases, leaving 11 bases of the junction unmatched. The CDR3 consists of 15 residues. Germline CDR1 reads SGHTA; CDR2 reads FQGNSA.